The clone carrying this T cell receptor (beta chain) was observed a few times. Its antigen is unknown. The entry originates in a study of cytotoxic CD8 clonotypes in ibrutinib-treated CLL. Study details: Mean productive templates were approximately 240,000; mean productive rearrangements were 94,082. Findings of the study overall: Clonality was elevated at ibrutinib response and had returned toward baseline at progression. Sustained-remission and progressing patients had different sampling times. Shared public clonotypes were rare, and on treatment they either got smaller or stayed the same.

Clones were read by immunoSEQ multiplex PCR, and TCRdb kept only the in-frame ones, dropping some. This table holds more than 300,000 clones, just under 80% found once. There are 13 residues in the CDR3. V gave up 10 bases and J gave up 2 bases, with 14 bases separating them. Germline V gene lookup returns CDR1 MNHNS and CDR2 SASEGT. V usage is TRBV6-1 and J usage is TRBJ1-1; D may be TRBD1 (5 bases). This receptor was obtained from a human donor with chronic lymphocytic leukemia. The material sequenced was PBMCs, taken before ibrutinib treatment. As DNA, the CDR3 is TGTGCCACCAGGACACCGACAAACACTGAAGCTTTCTTT. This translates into CATRTPTNTEAFF.